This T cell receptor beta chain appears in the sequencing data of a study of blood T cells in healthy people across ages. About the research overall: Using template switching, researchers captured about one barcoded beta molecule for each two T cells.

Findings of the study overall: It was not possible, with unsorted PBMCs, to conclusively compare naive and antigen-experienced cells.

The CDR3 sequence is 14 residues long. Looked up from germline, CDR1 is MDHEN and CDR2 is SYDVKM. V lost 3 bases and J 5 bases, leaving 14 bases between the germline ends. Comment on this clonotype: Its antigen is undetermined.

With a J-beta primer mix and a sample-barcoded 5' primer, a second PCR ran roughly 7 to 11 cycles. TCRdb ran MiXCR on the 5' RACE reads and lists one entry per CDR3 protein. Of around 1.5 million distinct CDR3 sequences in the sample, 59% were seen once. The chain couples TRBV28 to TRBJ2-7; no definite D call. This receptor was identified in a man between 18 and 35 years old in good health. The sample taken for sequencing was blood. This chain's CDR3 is CASSLVGRSNEQYF. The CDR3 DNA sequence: TGTGCCAGCAGTTTGGTCGGAAGGTCCAACGAGCAGTACTTC.